This record concerns one T cell receptor (beta chain) sequence. It has no known antigen specificity. No clone much larger than this one lies a single base away; base qualities are absent. Patients with a history of autoimmune disease or receiving systemic immunosuppression were excluded from the trial. Peripheral blood for TCR sequencing was collected from all dose cohorts at baseline, on cycle 4 day 1, and on cycle 7 day 1. The samples were drawn from a first-in-human, open-label, multicenter phase I dose-escalation trial of ivuxolimab. The trial enrolled adults with locally advanced or metastatic head and neck squamous cell, hepatocellular, melanoma or renal cell carcinoma. Before TCR sequencing, CD4+ T cells and CD8+ T cells from peripheral blood were sorted into separate populations. To sequence the TCRbeta CDR3 region, genomic DNA was isolated from the sorted cells. TCRbeta CDR3 regions were sequenced using the immunoSEQ Assay. TCRdb stores this immuneACCESS table with in-frame sequences only. Part of the clones is absent; in the studies checked, under half of the shortfall reflects unresolved V genes, and no reason is known for the rest. Here the sample has tens of thousands of clones; approximately 84% occur a single time. Nearly 4.5% of the sample goes to the ten largest clones.

These data originate in a study of OX40 agonist ivuxolimab in advanced cancers. Describing the broader study: The costimulatory receptor OX40 (CD134) was targeted by ivuxolimab, a fully human IgG2 agonistic monoclonal antibody. Intravenous ivuxolimab was administered to patients every 2 weeks at six dose levels: 0.01, 0.1, 0.3, 1.5, 3 and 10 mg/kg. Among the roughly 52 dose-escalation patients, around 20 had hepatocellular carcinoma, roughly 15 melanoma, 9 renal cell carcinoma and 9 head and neck cancer. In the dose-escalation cohort, 70% to 85% of patients were male, and the mean age was about 55 years, with a range of roughly 20 to 80. Patients were allowed to have had prior anti-PD-1, anti-PD-L1 or anti-CTLA-4 therapy, and around 37% of the dose-escalation patients had previously received checkpoint inhibitors. Three dose-escalation patients achieved partial responses, one with hepatocellular carcinoma and two with cutaneous melanoma. Peripheral TCRbeta sequencing aimed to test whether ivuxolimab altered TCR sequence diversity and caused clonal T-cell expansion. The paper reports the monotherapy dose-escalation portion (N ≈ 52 patients) of the phase I ivuxolimab trial.

Broad study findings and their caveats: In the 0.1-3.0 mg/kg groups, partial responders were among the patients with the lowest normalized peripheral clonal expansion, particularly in CD8+ T cells. At doses of 0.1 to 3.0 mg/kg, clonal expansion of both CD4+ and CD8+ blood T cells was observed from baseline to week 6. The antigen specificity of the peripheral T cells that underwent clonal expansion was not determined. Low levels of normalized T-cell clonal expansion were also shown by some nonresponding patients. After ivuxolimab, more expanded clones were found on average in CD8+ T cells than in CD4+ T cells.

The CDR3, cysteine through phenylalanine, is 17 amino acids long. Only the CDR3 DNA stays, 51 bases, in frame from base 1. V and J are trimmed by 2 bases and 5 bases, and the gene matches miss 11 bases of the junction. Looking up the germline V gene yields CDR1 KGHSH and CDR2 LQKENI. The chain employs TRBV18 and TRBJ2-5; 10 nucleotides in the junction match TRBD2. This receptor was obtained from an adult with an advanced solid tumor such as melanoma, head and neck, liver or kidney cancer. The material sequenced was CD4+ or CD8+ T cells sorted from blood, taken in a trial of the OX40 agonist ivuxolimab. The DNA sequence reads TGTGCCAGCTCACCAAATAGCCAGCGGGGGGGCCTCGAGACCCAGTACTTC. Its translation is CASSPNSQRGGLETQYF. Beyond the CDR3, the reference TRBV18 and TRBJ2-5 genes provide the residues; the full variable domain reads: NAGVMQNPRHLVRRRGQEARLRCSPMKGHSHVYWYRQLPEEGLKFMVYLQKENIIDESGMPKERFSAEFPKEGPSILRIQQVVRGDSAAYFCASSPNSQRGGLETQYFGPGTRLLVL.